One T cell receptor (beta chain) is described in this entry. What this receptor recognizes is not known. No quality values exist for individual bases; no much larger clone is one base distant. TCR beta CDR3 regions were amplified from RNA transcripts. The first round of RT-PCR for the TCR CDR3 was performed with the HTBI primer set and the Qiagen OneStep RT-PCR kit. The libraries were constructed in a second round of multiplex PCR and then size-selected and purified. Paired-end sequencing of the libraries was performed with 100 bp reads on an Illumina HiSeq2000. Per the original workflow: Raw data were processed with SOAPnuke, discarding reads with adapters, uncalled bases, mean Phred below 15, or no exact constant-primer or identifier match. COPE v1.2.5 was used to merge the high-quality paired reads, and each unique nucleotide sequence was defined as a clonotype. MiTCR v1.1 was used to align the clonotypes against IMGT TRBV, TRBD and TRBJ reference segments. Only V-J combinations with frequency above 0.0001, covering about 99% of repertoires, were analysed. The TCS score was defined as the ratio of F50 (clonal expansion) to E x V (chaos), calculated using BLOSUM62-based TCRdist between CDR3 peptides within each V-J. Welch's t-statistics and random forest reduced roughly 530 V-J features to 10 to 15, which were used in a naive Bayes classifier (R e1071). The similarity between thyroid and blood repertoires was quantified using the Morisita-Horn index. In-frame beta chains were kept once TCRdb had trimmed the public reads at Q25 with fastp and called clones with MiXCR. Rows merge per CDR3 protein into single entries with the most common DNA and genes. The V and J calls and clone size come from TCRdb's table, not from the authors' own analysis. The sample table holds around 620,000 distinct CDR3 sequences, of which roughly 50% were seen once. Over 15% of the sample rests with the top ten.

CDR1 and CDR2, per the germline V gene (reference sequence), are GTSNPN and SVGIG. The cysteine opens and the phenylalanine closes a CDR3 of 14 amino acids. CDR3 DNA only is kept here, 42 bases in frame from base 1. V gives up 3 bases and J gives up 5 bases, and the segment between their germline ends measures 16 bases. Any patient with an uncontrolled infection, another autoimmune disease, pregnancy or lactation was excluded. Clinical symptoms, serum thyroxine and TRAb, thyroid ultrasound, and orbital computed tomography formed the basis for the diagnoses. Total RNA was extracted using Trizol reagent, and RNA quality was assessed on an Agilent 2100 Bioanalyzer. The sample originates from a study of T cells in Graves' hyperthyroidism and ophthalmopathy (dated by TCRdb to the late 2010s). Regarding the research as a whole: To identify TCR V-J signatures that set the groups apart, the researchers used a discovery cohort of about a hundred patients, made up of some 41 with Graves' ophthalmopathy and some 60 with stable Graves' hyperthyroidism. The roughly 91 discovery patients were randomly divided into training and test sets at a 7:3 ratio. Whether ophthalmopathy could be predicted prospectively was tested in an independent validation cohort made up of under 20 hyperthyroidism patients plus 17 patients who later progressed to ophthalmopathy. The paper describes TCR Vbeta CDR3 sequencing of 130 to 150 peripheral blood samples, made up of about 41 ophthalmopathy patients, some 80 hyperthyroidism patients and about 17 progressor patients. The study also compared thyroid tissue and blood T-cell repertoires from several Graves' hyperthyroidism patients. After blood sampling, hyperthyroidism patients were treated with methimazole at a starting dose of 30 mg daily, and ophthalmopathy patients were treated with high-dose intravenous methylprednisolone. Broad study findings and their caveats: No statistical method was used to fix the sample size in advance, and group allocation was not hidden from the investigators. In cross-validation, a model built on a 13 V-J signature told ophthalmopathy apart from stable hyperthyroidism with approximately 90% sensitivity and around 83% specificity, and in testing the same model reached 80%/75%. During validation, the model predicted progression to ophthalmopathy a median of roughly six months ahead of onset, with around 70% sensitivity and around 72% specificity. Most expanded thyroid clonotypes (frequency above 0.001) were also detected in blood, a finding suggesting that blood repertoires may reflect thyroid immune responses.

The rearranged segments are TRBV30 and TRBJ1-1; the D region possibly corresponds to TRBD1 (6 bases align). The sequenced sample was peripheral blood or thyroid tissue (not recorded which). This TCR was recovered from an adult woman with Graves' disease, either hyperthyroidism or ophthalmopathy (not recorded which). For the CDR3, the sequence is CAWRLSGAWTEAFF. The DNA is TGTGCCTGGAGGCTTTCGGGGGCTTGGACTGAAGCTTTCTTT.